Each of the 24 T cell receptor beta chains below was sequenced from the same sample in a study of blood T cell repertoires in COVID-19. Clones were read by immunoSEQ multiplex PCR, and TCRdb kept only the in-frame ones, dropping some. The sample has 200,000 to 300,000 clones, about 83% seen once. Sample: peripheral blood. These TCRs come from a man in his fifties with acute or convalescent COVID-19.

The chain has TRBV5-1 and TRBJ1-6, with 7 bases that match TRBD1. Germline CDR1 and CDR2: SGHRS and YFSETQ. The CDR3 length is 16 residues. The ends lost 3 bases at V and 7 bases at J; junction bases unmatched: 10. CDR3 loop: CASSSSTGTENSPLHF. The CDR3 region has the DNA TGCGCCAGCAGCTCATCAACCGGGACAGAGAATTCACCCCTCCACTTT. The full variable domain, rest sourced from reference TRBV5-1 and TRBJ1-6, is KAGVTQTPRYLIKTRGQQVTLSCSPISGHRSVSWYQQTPGQGLQFLFEYFSETQRNKGNFPGRFSGRQFSNSRSEMNVSTLELGDSALYLCASSSSTGTENSPLHFGNGTRLTVT.

J is TRBJ1-6 and V is TRBV6-5; weak D call: TRBD1 (5 bases). The CDR3 spans 15 residues. Looked up from germline, CDR1 is MNHEY and CDR2 is SVGAGI. Trimming removed 5 bases at V and 6 bases at J, with 14 bases between. The CDR3 bases are TGTGCCAGCAGTAACACCGGGGGATCTAATTCACCCCTCCACTTT. It yields the protein CASSNTGGSNSPLHF.

This chain uses TRBV6-5 with TRBJ1-5, with a tentative D call TRBD1 (6 bases). Germline CDR1 MNHEY, CDR2 SVGAGI. The CDR3 runs 15 residues. V gave up 7 bases and J gave up 4 bases, with 17 bases separating them. CDR3: CASTHGGAGNQPQHF. The CDR3 DNA is TGTGCCAGCACCCACGGGGGGGCGGGAAATCAGCCCCAGCATTTT.

Written as DNA, the CDR3 is TGTGCCAGCAGCTTAACAAATACGCAGTATTTT. Protein: CASSLTNTQYF. The chain joins TRBV7-8 to TRBJ2-3; D gene unclear. V was cut by 2 bases and J by 7 bases, with 4 bases left in between. The CDR3 spans 11 residues. Germline lookup yields CDR1 SGHVS and CDR2 FQNEAQ. The full variable domain, with the rest looked up from reference TRBV7-8 and TRBJ2-3, is GAGVSQSPRYKVAKRGQDVALRCDPISGHVSLFWYQQALGQGPEFLTYFQNEAQLDKSGLPSDRFFAERPEGSVSTLKIQRTQQEDSAVYLCASSLTNTQYFGPGTRLTVL.

The chain carries TRBV18 and TRBJ1-5, with 9 nucleotides matching TRBD1. CDR3 length: 16 residues. Unmatched junction bases numbered 6, after V lost 4 bases and J lost 2 bases. Germline loops: CDR1 KGHSH, CDR2 LQKENI. The CDR3, as DNA: TGTGCCAGCTCACAGTCGGACAGGGGAGGCAATCAGCCCCAGCATTTT. Its protein product is CASSQSDRGGNQPQHF.

This clone turned up a few times. In the same sample, other DNA sequences code for this CDR3. V usage is TRBV30 and J usage is TRBJ1-4; no firm D call. CDR3 length: 14 residues. Per germline, CDR1 GTSNPN and CDR2 SVGIG (reference sequence). Trimming removed 0 bases from V and 7 bases from J, with 12 bases in between. CDR3 protein: CAWSVRGAGEKLFF. Here the CDR3 DNA reads TGTGCCTGGAGTGTACGGGGAGCGGGTGAAAAACTGTTTTTT.

The rearrangement joins TRBV5-1 to TRBJ1-1; 8 bases align to TRBD1. Germline loops: CDR1 SGHRS, CDR2 YFSETQ. The V gene end was trimmed by 1 base and the J gene end by 5 bases; junction bases not matched to a gene: 4. This CDR3 has 14 amino acids. CDR3 sequence (DNA): TGCGCCAGCAGCTTGACGCAGGGGGCTACTGAAGCTTTCTTT. Protein product: CASSLTQGATEAFF.

This clone was picked up one time. The V call is TRBV11-2, the J call TRBJ1-2; TRBD1 is a possible D gene (5 bases). Germline CDR1 SGHAT, CDR2 FQNNGV. The CDR3 is made up of 13 amino acids. Deletions cut 3 bases from V and 8 bases from J, with 13 bases between. CDR3 protein: CASSLQGTNGYTF. The CDR3 coding sequence is TGTGCCAGCAGCTTGCAGGGCACTAACGGCTACACCTTC. Filled out from reference TRBV11-2 and TRBJ1-2, the complete variable domain reads EAGVAQSPRYKIIEKRQSVAFWCNPISGHATLYWYQQILGQGPKLLIQFQNNGVVDDSQLPKDRFSAERLKGVDSTLKIQPAKLEDSAVYLCASSLQGTNGYTFGSGTRLTVV.

The gene calls are TRBV28 and TRBJ1-5; 9 bases match TRBD1. Germline V gene data show CDR1 as MDHEN and CDR2 as SYDVKM. The CDR3 extends over 15 amino acids. J gave up 1 base and V 7 bases, and 5 bases lay outside the gene matches. The CDR3 here is CASTPGTGSNQPQHF. CDR3 nucleotide sequence: TGTGCCAGCACCCCCGGGACAGGGAGCAATCAGCCCCAGCATTTT.

This clone was counted between two and nine times. CDR3 sequence reads: CSVLGTPRTDTQYF. In DNA form, the CDR3 reads TGCAGCGTTCTTGGAACACCGCGGACAGATACGCAGTATTTT. The rearrangement joins TRBV29-1 to TRBJ2-3; unclear D gene. CDR1 SQVTM and CDR2 ANQGSEA come from the germline V gene. The CDR3 covers 14 residues. V shed 5 bases and J shed 3 bases, with 15 bases lying between them.

The rearrangement joins TRBV5-1 to TRBJ2-1; no reliable D call. The CDR3 is made up of 12 amino acids. V was pared by 0 bases and J by 10 bases, with 8 bases between. Germline lookup yields CDR1 SGHRS and CDR2 YFSETQ. The CDR3 sequence is CASSLGAREQFF. Written as DNA, the CDR3 is TGCGCCAGCAGCTTGGGGGCACGGGAGCAGTTCTTC.

The table lists this clone with a count of one. The chain couples TRBV29-1 to TRBJ2-3; 7 bases match TRBD1. The length of the CDR3 is 13 residues. CDR1 is SQVTM and CDR2 is ANQGSEA in the germline V gene. Trimming removed 7 bases from V and 4 bases from J; junction bases left unmatched: 8. CDR3 residues: CSGKTGPADTQYF. The CDR3 bases are TGCAGCGGAAAGACAGGGCCCGCAGATACGCAGTATTTT.

The gene calls are TRBV28 and TRBJ1-5; D is unresolved. The germline V and J ends were trimmed by 6 bases and 2 bases, with 17 bases remaining between them. Germline V lookup: CDR1 MDHEN, CDR2 SYDVKM. CDR3 length: 16 amino acids. CDR3 protein: CASSPIRAAGNQPQHF. CDR3 sequence (DNA): TGTGCCAGCAGCCCTATCCGCGCCGCCGGCAATCAGCCCCAGCATTTT.

This chain uses TRBV19 with TRBJ1-2; a possible D gene is TRBD1 (5 bases). Germline V lookup: CDR1 LNHDA, CDR2 SQIVND (reference sequence). With 5 bases removed from V and 8 bases from J, the gap between germline ends came to 18 bases. CDR3 length: 14 amino acids. CDR3 nucleotides: TGTGCCAGTAGTCGTAGACTGGGGGGTAAGGGCTACACCTTC. Amino acids: CASSRRLGGKGYTF.

This clone was recorded only once. The rearrangement links TRBV24-1 to TRBJ2-1; 10 positions agree with TRBD2. Germline CDR1 is KGHDR and CDR2 is SFDVKD. This CDR3 contains 15 residues. Trimming at V came to 9 bases and at J to 4 bases, leaving 8 bases not matched to a gene. Here the CDR3 DNA reads TGTGCCACCGGGGCGAGGACTAGCGGTTACAATGAGCAGTTCTTC. This codes for CATGARTSGYNEQFF.

J is TRBJ1-2 and V is TRBV10-3; 9 bases are shared with TRBD1. CDR3 size: 16 residues. Trimming took 2 bases from V and 7 from J; bases not matched to a gene: 11. Germline CDR1 reads ENHRY; CDR2 reads SYGVKD. CDR3 nucleotides: TGTGCCATCAGTGAGCCCGGAAGACAGGGGGTGGGTGGCTACACCTTC. It is translated as CAISEPGRQGVGGYTF.

The V and J genes are TRBV5-4 and TRBJ1-1; D not resolved. Trimming removed 1 base at V and 1 base at J, with 11 bases between. Germline lookup yields CDR1 SGHNT and CDR2 YYREEE (reference sequence). The CDR3 is 15 residues long. The DNA for the CDR3 is TGTGCCAGCAGCTTGCCTGGACGGGAGAACACTGAAGCTTTCTTT. It yields the protein CASSLPGRENTEAFF.

The CDR3: CASSPGYVDTIYF. The CDR3 DNA follows: TGTGCCAGCAGCCCGGGATACGTTGACACCATATATTTT. V gene TRBV7-9 combines with J gene TRBJ1-3; D call uncertain. The CDR3 extends over 13 amino acids. Germline loops: CDR1 SEHNR, CDR2 FQNEAQ (reference sequence). Trimming cost V 5 bases and J 8 bases, with 13 bases left between them.

The chain uses TRBV11-3 and TRBJ2-1; TRBD2 matches at 9 bases. Looked up from germline, CDR1 is SGHNT and CDR2 is YENEEA. V gave up 5 bases and J gave up 5 bases; unmatched junction bases: 10. This CDR3 contains 16 residues. CDR3 sequence (DNA): TGTGCCAGCAGCCGTAGCGGGAGAGGCACACACAATGAGCAGTTCTTC. This sequence encodes CASSRSGRGTHNEQFF. Looking up the rest from reference TRBV11-3 and TRBJ2-1 gives the full variable domain: EAGVVQSPRYKIIEKKQPVAFWCNPISGHNTLYWYLQNLGQGPELLIRYENEEAVDDSQLPKDRFSAERLKGVDSTLKIQPAELGDSAVYLCASSRSGRGTHNEQFFGPGTRLTVL.

The CDR3 here is CASRARTGRDQPQHF. The CDR3 region has the DNA TGTGCCAGCAGAGCCCGGACAGGGAGAGATCAGCCCCAGCATTTT. This rearrangement joins TRBV2 to TRBJ1-5, with 8 positions matching TRBD1. J was trimmed by 5 bases and V by 6 bases; bases with no gene match: 9. Germline lookup yields CDR1 SNHLY and CDR2 FYNNEI. The CDR3 has 15 residues.

The V and J genes are TRBV5-5 and TRBJ2-1, with D unresolved. Trimming took off 0 bases at V and 6 bases at J, with 7 bases between the two ends. The germline V gene encodes CDR1 SGHKS and CDR2 YYEKEE (reference sequence). The CDR3 has 13 residues. CDR3 in DNA: TGTGCCAGCAGCTTGGTCAGTACCAATGAGCAGTTCTTC. It specifies CASSLVSTNEQFF. The full variable domain, in which reference TRBV5-5 and TRBJ2-1 provide the parts outside the CDR3, is DAGVTQSPTHLIKTRGQQVTLRCSPISGHKSVSWYQQVLGQGPQFIFQYYEKEERGRGNFPDRFSARQFPNYSSELNVNALLLGDSALYLCASSLVSTNEQFFGPGTRLTVL.

J is TRBJ1-1 and V is TRBV5-1; no firm D call. V was clipped by 4 bases and J by 1 base, with 11 bases between them. Germline V gene lookup returns CDR1 SGHRS and CDR2 YFSETQ. This CDR3 is built from 14 residues. CDR3 nucleotides: TGCGCCAGCAGCACCTTTGCGGGGAACACTGAAGCTTTCTTT. Its protein product is CASSTFAGNTEAFF.

V usage is TRBV7-9 and J usage is TRBJ1-2; a possible D gene is TRBD1 (6 bases). The CDR3 has 14 amino acids. Germline CDR1 SEHNR, CDR2 FQNEAQ (reference sequence). The V gene lost 4 bases and the J gene lost 2 bases, with 11 bases spanning the gap. CDR3 coding DNA: TGTGCCAGCAGCTGGGTCACAGGGAACTATGGCTACACCTTC. It yields the protein CASSWVTGNYGYTF.

This clone has a single count. V usage is TRBV5-1 and J usage is TRBJ2-3, with 16 bases identical to TRBD2. Germline CDR1 is SGHRS and CDR2 is YFSETQ. J lost 8 bases, V lost 3 bases, and 9 bases had no gene match. The CDR3 loop spans 17 amino acids. The CDR3 sequence is CASSSGLAGGPRRTQYF. DNA for the CDR3: TGCGCCAGCAGCTCGGGACTAGCGGGAGGGCCGCGTCGTACGCAGTATTTT.